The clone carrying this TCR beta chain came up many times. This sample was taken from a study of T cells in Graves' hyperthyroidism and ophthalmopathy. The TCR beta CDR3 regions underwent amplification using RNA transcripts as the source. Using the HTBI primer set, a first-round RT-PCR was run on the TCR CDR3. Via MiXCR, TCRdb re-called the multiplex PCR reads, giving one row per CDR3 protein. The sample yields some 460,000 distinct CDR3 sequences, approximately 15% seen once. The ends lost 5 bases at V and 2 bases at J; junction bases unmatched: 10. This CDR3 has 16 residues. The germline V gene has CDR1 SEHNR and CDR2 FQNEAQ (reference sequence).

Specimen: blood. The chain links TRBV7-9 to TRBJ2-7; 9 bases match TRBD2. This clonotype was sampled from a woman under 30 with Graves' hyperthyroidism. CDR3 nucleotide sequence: TGTGCCAGCAGCCAAATTAGCGGGAGCAGGCCCTACGAGCAGTACTTC. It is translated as CASSQISGSRPYEQYF.